This entry features one TCR beta chain sequence. V shed 2 bases and J 2 bases; nucleotides not matched to a gene: 7. Per germline, CDR1 LGHNA and CDR2 YSLEER. The CDR3 spans 17 residues. The sample originates from a study of T cell changes during pregnancy in multiple sclerosis. Clones were sequenced by immunoSEQ multiplex PCR, and TCRdb holds only the in-frame ones, with some missing. This table holds roughly 24,000 clones, about nine tenths found once. The genes are TRBV4-3 and TRBJ2-3; TRBD1 agrees at 10 bases. The sample in question was CD8+ T cells from peripheral blood mononuclear cells, obtained in the first trimester of pregnancy. This TCR was recovered from a female donor in good health, enrolled as a control in a pregnancy study. CDR3 bases: TGCGCCAGCAGCCAACTAACCGGGACAGGGGTCACAGATACGCAGTATTTT. It is translated as CASSQLTGTGVTDTQYF.